This TCR beta chain originates from a study of T cell repertoires in cytomegalovirus infection. The overall study: Shared public TCR beta signatures pointed to both CMV infection and a matching HLA type.

The CDR3 is 13 amino acids. Trimming pared 4 bases from V and 8 bases from J, leaving 11 bases between. Germline assignment: CDR1 SGHTA and CDR2 FQGNSA. Overall study results and limits: HLA-C-restricted CMV clonotypes gave the most frequent clonotype in two of eight donors.

TCRdb processed the reads anew with MiXCR; each CDR3 protein has one entry. Here the sample spans a few hundred thousand distinct CDR3 sequences, about 17% being singletons. This clonotype has at least ten counts. The antigen is unknown. Sequenced sample: PBMCs. The clonotype was recovered from a human donor in good health (CMV status not recorded). Some clones in this sample may be carry-over from other donors' samples. V gene TRBV7-2 combines with J gene TRBJ2-2; unclear D gene. The CDR3 sequence: CASSSNVGGELFF. The CDR3 DNA follows: TGTGCCAGCAGCTCTAACGTCGGGGGGGAGCTGTTTTTT.